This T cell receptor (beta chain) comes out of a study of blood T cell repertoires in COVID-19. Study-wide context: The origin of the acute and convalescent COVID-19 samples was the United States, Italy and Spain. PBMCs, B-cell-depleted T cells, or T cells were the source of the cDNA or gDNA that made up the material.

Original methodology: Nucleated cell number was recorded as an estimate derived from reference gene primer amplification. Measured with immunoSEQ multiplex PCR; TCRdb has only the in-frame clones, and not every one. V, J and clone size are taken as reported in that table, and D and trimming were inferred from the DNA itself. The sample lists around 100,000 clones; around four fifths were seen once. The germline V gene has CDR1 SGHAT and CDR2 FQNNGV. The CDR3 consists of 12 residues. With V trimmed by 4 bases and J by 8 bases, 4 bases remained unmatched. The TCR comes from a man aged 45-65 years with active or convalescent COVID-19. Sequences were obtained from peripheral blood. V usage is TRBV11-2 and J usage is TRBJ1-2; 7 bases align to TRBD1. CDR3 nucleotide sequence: TGTGCCAGCAGCTCAACAGGGGAGGGCTACACCTTC. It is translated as CASSSTGEGYTF.